These 24 T cell receptor beta chains were all obtained from the same sample, sequenced in a study of T cells in Graves' hyperthyroidism and ophthalmopathy. Amplification yielded TCR beta CDR3 regions, with RNA transcripts as the source. The HTBI set primed first-round TCR CDR3 RT-PCR. In TCRdb, the multiplex PCR reads were re-called with MiXCR into one record per CDR3 protein. The sample shows about 580,000 distinct CDR3 sequences, more than 11% of them seen only once. The sequencing input was blood. All receptors derive from a woman aged 30 to 39 with Graves' hyperthyroidism that later progressed to Graves' ophthalmopathy.

This clonotype was detected ten times or more. The rearrangement links TRBV24-1 to TRBJ1-2; tentative D call: TRBD1 (5 bases). V was pared by 3 bases and J by 7 bases, with 5 bases between. CDR1 and CDR2 (germline): KGHDR, SFDVKD. The CDR3 spans 11 residues. The CDR3 nucleotides read TGTGCCACCAGTGATCAGGGTGGCTACACCTTC. Translation: CATSDQGGYTF.

This clonotype was observed at least ten times. V usage is TRBV5-5 and J usage is TRBJ1-1; TRBD1 might be the D (6 bases). This CDR3 is 14 amino acids long. Germline loops: CDR1 SGHKS, CDR2 YYEKEE (reference sequence). V was pared by 3 bases and J by 1 base, with 10 bases between. The CDR3 DNA follows: TGTGCCAGCAGCTGGGGGGGGCGGAACACTGAAGCTTTCTTT. It encodes CASSWGGRNTEAFF.

The chain is built from TRBV19 and TRBJ1-5; no clear D gene. Per germline, CDR1 LNHDA and CDR2 SQIVND (reference sequence). V was clipped by 6 bases and J by 1 base, with 7 bases between them. The CDR3 sequence is 13 residues long. In DNA form, the CDR3 reads TGTGCCAGTAGGTACACCAGCAATCAGCCCCAGCATTTT. Translation gives CASRYTSNQPQHF.

At least ten counts were recorded for this clonotype. The gene calls are TRBV12-3 or TRBV12-4 and TRBJ2-4; 10 positions agree with TRBD1. V was clipped by 6 bases and J by 3 bases; unmatched bases: 5. The CDR3 sequence is 15 residues long. In DNA, the CDR3 is TGTGCCAGCAGCCCAGGGACAGGGGTCAAAAACATTCAGTACTTC. This codes for CASSPGTGVKNIQYF.

Many counts were recorded for this clonotype. The V call is TRBV29-1, the J call TRBJ1-1; D remains unclear. The V end lost 3 bases, the J end lost 5 bases, and 4 bases lay between the germline ends. CDR1 is SQVTM and CDR2 is ANQGSEA in the germline V gene. The CDR3 spans 10 residues. The CDR3 loop is CSVDGTEAFF. DNA for the CDR3: TGCAGCGTTGATGGGACTGAAGCTTTCTTT.

This clonotype was recorded many times. The J gene is TRBJ2-1, the V gene TRBV27, with D perhaps matching TRBD1 (7 bases). The CDR3 has 16 residues. Per germline, CDR1 MNHEY and CDR2 SMNVEV (reference sequence). Trimming left V 2 bases short and J 3 bases short, with 14 bases between. The CDR3 coding sequence is TGTGCCAGCAGTTTAACGGGGCAGGGGGGCTACAATGAGCAGTTCTTC. The encoded protein is CASSLTGQGGYNEQFF.

This clonotype was seen repeatedly, ten times or more. The gene calls are TRBV2 and TRBJ2-3, with 11 bases lining up with TRBD2. The V and J ends lost 4 bases and 1 base, in that order; junction bases with no gene match: 13. The CDR3 is 19 amino acids. Germline lookup yields CDR1 SNHLY and CDR2 FYNNEI. In DNA form, the CDR3 reads TGTGCCAGCAGTGCGAACCCTCGACTAGCGGGACGGCGCACAGATACGCAGTATTTT. Amino acid sequence: CASSANPRLAGRRTDTQYF. Together with reference TRBV2 and TRBJ2-3, the CDR3 gives the full variable domain: EPEVTQTPSHQVTQMGQEVILRCVPISNHLYFYWYRQILGQKVEFLVSFYNNEISEKSEIFDDQFSVERPDGSNFTLKIRSTKLEDSAMYFCASSANPRLAGRRTDTQYFGPGTRLTVL.

This clonotype was found many times. This chain links TRBV10-3 with TRBJ2-3, with a possible D match to TRBD1 (5 bases). This CDR3 is 13 amino acids long. Germline loops: CDR1 ENHRY, CDR2 SYGVKD. The V end was cut by 8 bases, the J end by 5 bases, with 14 bases between. The CDR3 DNA follows: TGTGCCATCCGAACAGGCCCACAAGATACGCAGTATTTT. This encodes CAIRTGPQDTQYF.

The genes are TRBV19 and TRBJ2-2, with D perhaps matching TRBD1 (6 bases). The CDR3 has 15 amino acids. From germline, CDR1 is LNHDA and CDR2 SQIVND (reference sequence). V gave up 2 bases and J gave up 2 bases, with 9 bases separating them. The CDR3, as DNA: TGTGCCAGTAGTATAAACAGGGTTAACACCGGGGAGCTGTTTTTT. This codes for CASSINRVNTGELFF.

This clonotype turned up a few times. The genes are TRBV12-3 or TRBV12-4 and TRBJ1-4; a possible D gene is TRBD1 (6 bases). Trimming took off 2 bases at V and 4 bases at J, with 11 bases between the two ends. The CDR3 runs 15 residues. The CDR3, as DNA: TGTGCCAGCAGTTTATCGGACAGATTTAATGAAAAACTGTTTTTT. Translated, it gives CASSLSDRFNEKLFF.

Ten or more counts support this clonotype. The chain is built from TRBV7-9 and TRBJ1-1; no clear D. The CDR3 is 13 residues long. Per germline, CDR1 SEHNR and CDR2 FQNEAQ (reference sequence). Trimming took 10 bases from V and 0 from J, leaving 12 bases between them. Written as DNA, the CDR3 is TGTGCCACCGAGAAGGGTTTGAACACTGAAGCTTTCTTT. This encodes CATEKGLNTEAFF.

This clonotype was counted many times. The chain carries TRBV6-1 and TRBJ2-7; D remains unclear. V dropped 1 base and J dropped 6 bases, with 16 bases sitting between them. Looked up from germline, CDR1 is MNHNS and CDR2 is SASEGT. This CDR3 is built from 15 residues. CDR3 region: CASSEGYTVISEQYF. The CDR3 DNA follows: TGTGCCAGCAGTGAAGGTTACACGGTGATCTCCGAGCAGTACTTC.

This chain connects TRBV5-8 to TRBJ2-1, with 13 bases aligning to TRBD2. CDR1 SGHTS and CDR2 YDEGEE come from the germline V gene. This CDR3 region has 16 residues. After removal of 2 bases from V and 6 bases from J, the junction contained 5 bases not matched to a gene. DNA of the CDR3: TGTGCCAGCAGCTTACCGGGACTAGCGGGGATCAATGAGCAGTTCTTC. Its translation: CASSLPGLAGINEQFF.

This clonotype was recorded at least ten times. J is TRBJ2-5 and V is TRBV3-1; 7 bases are a match to TRBD1. The CDR3 spans 16 residues. J gave up 2 bases and V 1 base, and 7 bases lay outside the gene matches. Germline CDR1 LGHDT, CDR2 YNNKEL (reference sequence). CDR3 bases: TGTGCCAGCAGCCAAGCCCCCCCGGGACAGCAAGAGACCCAGTACTTC. It codes for CASSQAPPGQQETQYF.

This clonotype was detected ten times or more. This chain uses TRBV24-1 with TRBJ1-1; D perhaps matches TRBD1 (6 bases). Germline V lookup: CDR1 KGHDR, CDR2 SFDVKD. Between the trimmed V and J ends, which lost 9 bases and 1 base, there was a span of 8 bases. The CDR3 sequence is 12 residues long. CDR3 bases: TGTGCCACCTCGGACAGGAACACTGAAGCTTTCTTT. Its protein product is CATSDRNTEAFF.

This clonotype was found a few times. The rearrangement links TRBV4-3 to TRBJ2-1; D is uncertain. Germline loops: CDR1 LGHNA, CDR2 YSLEER. The CDR3 is 17 residues long. Trimming removed 4 bases from V and 8 bases from J, with 24 bases in between. CDR3 bases: TGCGCCAGCAGCCGGAGTCTTGCCGAGCCGCGCATCGATGAGCAGTTCTTC. Translating it yields CASSRSLAEPRIDEQFF.

This clonotype was picked up a small number of times. In DNA form, the CDR3 reads TGTGCCAGCAGCTCGGGGGGGGGGGCTACTAACTATGGCTACACCTTC. This codes for CASSSGGGATNYGYTF. This sequence joins TRBV5-4 and TRBJ1-2; weak D call: TRBD1 (6 bases). Germline V gene data show CDR1 as SGHNT and CDR2 as YYREEE (reference sequence). This CDR3 region has 16 residues. The V end lost 3 bases, the J end lost 0 bases, and 15 bases lay between the germline ends.

In its sample, this clonotype was seen many times. V is TRBV9 and J is TRBJ2-3; D not resolved. CDR3 length: 15 residues. The germline gives CDR1 SGDLS, CDR2 YYNGEE. V lost 3 bases and J lost 0, with 11 bases in between. The CDR3 DNA sequence: TGTGCCAGCAGCGGCCCAACCCCCAGCACAGATACGCAGTATTTT. Protein: CASSGPTPSTDTQYF.

This clonotype turned up a few times. The rearrangement joins TRBV5-1 to TRBJ2-2; 7 bases align to TRBD1. Trimming at V came to 4 bases and at J to 0 bases, leaving 9 bases not matched to a gene. This CDR3 region has 17 residues. Germline loops: CDR1 SGHRS, CDR2 YFSETQ. The DNA for the CDR3 is TGCGCCAGCAGCCCCGGGACAGACACCTCGAACACCGGGGAGCTGTTTTTT. Encoded protein: CASSPGTDTSNTGELFF.

This clonotype was seen many times. The rearrangement joins TRBV19 to TRBJ2-5; the D gene is possibly TRBD2 (5 bases). Germline loops: CDR1 LNHDA, CDR2 SQIVND (reference sequence). The CDR3 is made up of 12 amino acids. Deletions cut 6 bases from V and 5 bases from J, with 10 bases between. The CDR3 protein is CASSLERETQYF. The CDR3 DNA sequence: TGTGCCAGTAGCTTAGAGCGGGAGACCCAGTACTTC.

J is TRBJ2-5 and V is TRBV9; D is possibly TRBD2 (6 bases). The CDR3 is 17 amino acids. V lost 0 bases and J 1 base, leaving 16 bases between the germline ends. The V gene's germline CDR1 is SGDLS and CDR2 YYNGEE. The CDR3: CASSVAWGESPQETQYF. CDR3 coding DNA: TGTGCCAGCAGCGTAGCTTGGGGGGAGAGCCCCCAAGAGACCCAGTACTTC.

This clonotype has a handful of counts. V gene TRBV5-6 combines with J gene TRBJ1-5; D gene unclear. Trimming shortened V by 1 base and J by 3 bases, and 8 bases separated the two germline ends. This CDR3 comprises 14 residues. CDR1 and CDR2 from the germline V gene are SGHDT and YYEEEE. The CDR3 here is CASSLRQHNQPQHF. In nucleotides, the CDR3 is TGTGCCAGCAGCTTGCGGCAGCACAATCAGCCCCAGCATTTT.

This clonotype came up many times. The V and J genes are TRBV28 and TRBJ2-1; D possibly corresponds to TRBD2 (6 bases). Germline values: CDR1 MDHEN, CDR2 SYDVKM. This CDR3 is built from 17 residues. V was pared by 4 bases and J by 4 bases, with 20 bases between. The CDR3 region is CASSSQRGASEYNEQFF. CDR3 coding DNA: TGTGCCAGCAGTTCCCAGCGAGGGGCTAGCGAATACAATGAGCAGTTCTTC.

This clonotype was detected a few times. The chain is built from TRBV4-1 and TRBJ1-1, with D possibly being TRBD1 (5 bases). The CDR3 extends over 17 amino acids. CDR1 is MGHRA and CDR2 is YSYEKL in the germline V gene. The germline V and J ends were trimmed by 3 bases and 0 bases, with 17 bases remaining between them. The CDR3 DNA is TGCGCCAGCAGCCACCCGGGACGGGGAAGAATGAACACTGAAGCTTTCTTT. This encodes CASSHPGRGRMNTEAFF.